The 20 T cell receptor beta chains reported below all come from one sample, sequenced in a study of early T cells in non-severe SARS-CoV-2 infection. TCRdb analysed the 5' RACE reads with MiXCR anew, one entry per CDR3 protein. Altogether some 66,000 distinct CDR3 sequences are present, less than 15% being singletons, with the ten largest covering roughly 8.3%. Sequencing was carried out using whole blood. The receptors were gathered from an adult who was a healthcare worker with PCR-confirmed SARS-CoV-2 infection or an uninfected control (not recorded which).

This clonotype was recorded many times. This chain joins TRBV27 and TRBJ1-5, with D perhaps TRBD1 (5 bases). The germline gives CDR1 MNHEY, CDR2 SMNVEV (reference sequence). CDR3 length: 13 amino acids. The V end was cut by 2 bases, the J end by 6 bases, with 8 bases between. For the CDR3, the DNA is TGTGCCAGCAGTTTAAGGGGTATTCAGCCCCAGCATTTT. Its translation: CASSLRGIQPQHF.

V and J are TRBV20-1 and TRBJ2-1; 11 nucleotides match TRBD2. The germline V gene encodes CDR1 DFQATT and CDR2 SNEGSKA (reference sequence). This CDR3 is built from 17 residues. The junction had 16 bases not matched to a gene; V was cut back by 6 bases and J by 6 bases. As DNA, the CDR3 is TGCAGTGCCACACCTACTAGCGGGGGTTGGCGGGGCAATGAGCAGTTCTTC. As protein: CSATPTSGGWRGNEQFF.

This clonotype was observed at least ten times. J is TRBJ1-2 and V is TRBV6-1; 9 bases are a match to TRBD1. The junction had 11 bases not matched to a gene; V was cut back by 8 bases and J by 4 bases. Germline V lookup: CDR1 MNHNS, CDR2 SASEGT. This CDR3 contains 15 residues. CDR3 coding DNA: TGTGCCAGCGGGACAGGGCCATCCCTCTCCTATGGCTACACCTTC. It translates to CASGTGPSLSYGYTF.

This clonotype has a count of ten or more. The chain links TRBV5-1 to TRBJ2-1; 16 bases line up with TRBD2. CDR3 length equals 21 residues. CDR1 and CDR2 (germline): SGHRS, YFSETQ. V was pared by 4 bases and J by 2 bases, with 15 bases of the junction left unmatched. The CDR3, as DNA: TGCGCCAGCAGCCGTCCCGGGACTAGCGGGAGGGGGTCAAGGCCCTACAATGAGCAGTTCTTC. This codes for CASSRPGTSGRGSRPYNEQFF.

The chain links TRBV14 to TRBJ2-7; 7 bases are shared with TRBD2. Germline V gene lookup returns CDR1 SGHDN and CDR2 FVKESK. This CDR3 has 17 amino acids. V shed 2 bases, J shed 1 base, and the junction held 11 bases outside the gene matches. The CDR3 nucleotides are TGTGCCAGCAGCCAATTAACAGGCAGGGAGGGGTCCTACGAGCAGTACTTC. It translates to CASSQLTGREGSYEQYF.

The CDR3 region is CASSSTGRETQYF. The CDR3 bases are TGTGCCAGCAGCTCGACTGGACGGGAGACCCAGTACTTC. The chain is built from TRBV5-6 and TRBJ2-5, with D unclear. From germline, CDR1 is SGHDT and CDR2 YYEEEE. Trimming removed 3 bases at V and 5 bases at J, with 11 bases between. This CDR3 region has 13 residues.

This clonotype came up many times. V and J are TRBV28 and TRBJ2-2, with D possibly being TRBD1 (6 bases). The CDR3 spans 13 residues. V was shortened by 5 bases and J by 4 bases, with 8 bases between the two germline ends. Germline V gene data show CDR1 as MDHEN and CDR2 as SYDVKM. DNA of the CDR3: TGTGCCAGCAGTCGAGGGGGCACCGGGGAGCTGTTTTTT. Its translation: CASSRGGTGELFF.

The table lists this clonotype with many counts. The chain carries TRBV12-3 or TRBV12-4 and TRBJ2-7; 9 bases are shared with TRBD1. J was trimmed by 3 bases and V by 7 bases; bases with no gene match: 7. The CDR3 covers 14 residues. CDR3 nucleotides: TGTGCCAGCACCCAGGGGACAGGGAGCTACGAGCAGTACTTC. It translates to CASTQGTGSYEQYF.

This clonotype has ten or more counts. The chain joins TRBV6-6 to TRBJ2-1; the D gene is possibly TRBD2 (6 bases). V lost 0 bases, J lost 7 bases, and 10 bases lay in between. The CDR3 covers 14 residues. CDR1 MNHNY and CDR2 SVGAGI come from the germline V gene (reference sequence). CDR3 nucleotides: TGTGCCAGCAGTTACTCGGCGGGGAGTAATGAGCAGTTCTTC. Protein: CASSYSAGSNEQFF.

This clonotype has more than one count but fewer than ten. The V call is TRBV24-1, the J call TRBJ1-5, with D perhaps matching TRBD1 (5 bases). The CDR3 runs 15 residues. V lost 4 bases, J lost 3 bases, and 12 bases lay in between. In germline, CDR1 is KGHDR, CDR2 SFDVKD. This CDR3 is CATSDSGRSNQPQHF. The CDR3 nucleotides read TGTGCCACCAGTGACTCGGGACGGTCCAATCAGCCCCAGCATTTT.

This clonotype was seen a few times. This chain uses TRBV29-1 with TRBJ2-3, with 7 positions matching TRBD2. After removal of 5 bases from V and 4 bases from J, the junction contained 9 bases not matched to a gene. Germline loops: CDR1 SQVTM, CDR2 ANQGSEA. This CDR3 spans 14 amino acids. The CDR3 loop reads CSVRAGTGADTQYF. The CDR3 DNA reads as TGCAGCGTTAGAGCGGGAACGGGAGCAGATACGCAGTATTTT.

This clonotype was seen at least ten times. V gene TRBV2 combines with J gene TRBJ2-1; TRBD2 might be the D (6 bases). V was shortened by 7 bases and J by 7 bases, with 8 bases between the two germline ends. CDR1 and CDR2 from the germline V gene are SNHLY and FYNNEI. This CDR3 contains 11 residues. CDR3 in amino acids: CASTGVNEQFF. CDR3 bases: TGTGCCAGCACGGGGGTGAATGAGCAGTTCTTC.

This clonotype was picked up a small number of times. The chain uses TRBV7-9 and TRBJ2-7, with unresolved D. Trimming shortened V by 1 base and J by 5 bases, and 9 bases separated the two germline ends. Germline V gene data show CDR1 as SEHNR and CDR2 as FQNEAQ (reference sequence). CDR3 length: 13 residues. For the CDR3, the DNA is TGTGCCAGCAGCTTAGTTGCATATCACGAGCAGTACTTC. It translates to CASSLVAYHEQYF. Variable domain in full (rest from reference TRBV7-9 and TRBJ2-7): DTGVSQNPRHKITKRGQNVTFRCDPISEHNRLYWYRQTLGQGPEFLTYFQNEAQLEKSRLLSDRFSAERPKGSFSTLEIQRTEQGDSAMYLCASSLVAYHEQYFGPGTRLTVT.

A few counts support this clonotype. This rearrangement joins TRBV7-2 to TRBJ2-2; 9 nucleotides agree with TRBD2. Trimming removed 1 base from V and 5 bases from J; junction bases left unmatched: 5. CDR1 and CDR2 (germline): SGHTA, FQGNSA. This CDR3 comprises 16 residues. As DNA, the CDR3 is TGTGCCAGCAGCTTAGAGCGCGGGAGGGGAACCGGGGAGCTGTTTTTT. Residues: CASSLERGRGTGELFF.

CDR3 DNA: TGTGCCAGCAGTTTACAAACCCCGCCCGAGCAGTACTTC. It translates to CASSLQTPPEQYF. The rearrangement uses TRBV28 and TRBJ2-7; D gene uncertain. The CDR3 is 13 amino acids. V was shortened by 2 bases and J by 6 bases, with 11 bases between the two germline ends. CDR1 MDHEN and CDR2 SYDVKM come from the germline V gene.

This clonotype was observed at least ten times. The chain links TRBV28 to TRBJ1-1; tentatively, D is TRBD1 (5 bases). Germline assignment: CDR1 MDHEN and CDR2 SYDVKM. The V gene lost 1 base and the J gene lost 3 bases, with 9 bases spanning the gap. This CDR3 comprises 14 residues. In DNA, the CDR3 is TGTGCCAGCAGTTTATCGCTGACAGACACTGAAGCTTTCTTT. Encoded protein: CASSLSLTDTEAFF.

This clonotype was seen only a few times. The chain combines TRBV24-1 with TRBJ2-3, with TRBD2 matching over 7 bases. Looked up from germline, CDR1 is KGHDR and CDR2 is SFDVKD. The CDR3 is 15 amino acids. V gave up 5 bases and J gave up 2 bases; unmatched junction bases: 6. CDR3 sequence reads: CATSVTGGATDTQYF. Written as DNA, the CDR3 is TGTGCCACCAGTGTGACGGGAGGAGCCACAGATACGCAGTATTTT.

The rearrangement joins TRBV3-1 to TRBJ2-5; no definite D call. The length of the CDR3 is 12 residues. Trimming pared 1 base from V and 3 bases from J, leaving 3 bases between. In germline, CDR1 is LGHDT, CDR2 YNNKEL (reference sequence). The DNA of the CDR3 is TGTGCCAGCAGCCAAGGGGAAGAGACCCAGTACTTC. Translating gives CASSQGEETQYF.

Details on this clonotype: Mismatch with germline at one junction end may stem from a read error. The chain employs TRBV6-6 and TRBJ2-1, with D unclear. The CDR3 is 10 residues long. Germline assignment: CDR1 MNHNY and CDR2 SVGAGI (reference sequence). CDR3 bases: TGTGCCAGCTCCCACAATGAGCAGTTCTTC. Amino acids: CASSHNEQFF.

The chain links TRBV10-3 to TRBJ2-2; D gene unclear. V lost 3 bases and J lost 7, with 6 bases in between. The CDR3 has 12 amino acids. In germline, CDR1 is ENHRY, CDR2 SYGVKD. The DNA of the CDR3 is TGTGCCATCAGTGATTTGCACGGGGAGCTGTTTTTT. The encoded protein is CAISDLHGELFF.